The sequence of this T cell receptor beta chain was determined in a study of control samples from healthy donors and cancer patients. V lost 6 bases, J lost 4 bases, and 12 bases stayed unmatched. The CDR3 has 16 residues. Germline CDR1 reads KGHSH; CDR2 reads LQKENI. TCRdb's table, derived via immunoSEQ multiplex PCR, lists solely in-frame clones and lacks some. The sample consists of some 130,000 clones, more than 90% of them appearing once. The TCR originated in a man younger than 40 in good health. Source material: blood. The chain combines TRBV18 with TRBJ1-5, with 7 nucleotides matching TRBD1. As DNA, the CDR3 is TGTGCCAGCTCCCCTTCCCGACAGGGTGGAAATCAGCCCCAGCATTTT. It translates to CASSPSRQGGNQPQHF.